Listed below are T cell receptor beta chains from one sample, sequenced in a study of T cell changes during pregnancy in multiple sclerosis. TCRdb's table, derived via immunoSEQ multiplex PCR, lists solely in-frame clones and lacks some. The table shows about 58,000 clones, with about 90% occurring only once. The specimen comprised CD4+ T cells from peripheral blood mononuclear cells, sampled after pregnancy. These receptors were obtained from a female donor in good health, enrolled as a control in a pregnancy study. The CDR3 runs from the conserved cysteine through the conserved F or W. A D gene is named only where the DNA matches it firmly. The size field is filled for only some rows; it gives once, few, many or a size class.

d_call: NA
v_call: TRBV19
clone_size: NA
j_call: TRBJ1-1
cdr3_nt: TGTGCCAGTAGCTCGGGAGTCCGGACTGAAGCTTTCTTT
cdr3_aa: CASSSGVRTEAFF

d_call: NA
v_call: TRBV5-4
clone_size: NA
j_call: TRBJ1-1
cdr3_nt: TGTGCCAGCAGCGTCGGCCCAGGGTTGGGAACGACTGAAGCTTTCTTT
cdr3_aa: CASSVGPGLGTTEAFF

d_call: NA
v_call: TRBV27
clone_size: NA
j_call: TRBJ2-7
cdr3_nt: TGTGCCAGCAGTTCACAGGGTCCGGGCTACGAGCAGTACTTC
cdr3_aa: CASSSQGPGYEQYF

d_call: NA
v_call: TRBV2
clone_size: NA
j_call: TRBJ2-2
cdr3_nt: TGTGCCAGCACTCAGGTTACTAACACCGGGGAGCTGTTTTTT
cdr3_aa: CASTQVTNTGELFF

d_call: NA
v_call: TRBV6-1
clone_size: NA
j_call: TRBJ1-1
cdr3_nt: TGTGCCAGCAGTTGGGGGCAGAACACTGAAGCTTTCTTT
cdr3_aa: CASSWGQNTEAFF

d_call: TRBD1
v_call: TRBV5-6
clone_size: NA
j_call: TRBJ2-3
cdr3_nt: TGTGCCAGCAGCTTGGGGGACAGGGGTTTAGGAGATACGCAGTATTTT
cdr3_aa: CASSLGDRGLGDTQYF

d_call: TRBD2
v_call: TRBV9
clone_size: NA
j_call: TRBJ2-7
cdr3_nt: TGTGCCAGCAGCCCCGGGGGGAATACTTACTACGAGCAGTACTTC
cdr3_aa: CASSPGGNTYYEQYF

d_call: TRBD1
v_call: TRBV7-2
clone_size: few
j_call: TRBJ1-1
cdr3_nt: TGTGCCAGCAGGTACCTAGCCGGGACAGTCAACACTGAAGCTTTCTTT
cdr3_aa: CASRYLAGTVNTEAFF

d_call: TRBD1
v_call: TRBV5-4
clone_size: once
j_call: TRBJ2-5
cdr3_nt: TGTGCCAGCAGCACCTCAATGGGACAGCCCGACGAGACCCAGTACTTC
cdr3_aa: CASSTSMGQPDETQYF

d_call: NA
v_call: TRBV6-5
clone_size: NA
j_call: TRBJ2-5
cdr3_nt: TGTGCCAGCAGCCGAGCCTTAGAGACCCAGTACTTC
cdr3_aa: CASSRALETQYF

d_call: NA
v_call: TRBV19
clone_size: NA
j_call: TRBJ2-1
cdr3_nt: TGTGCCAGTAGTATAATGGAGGGGGCGGATGAGCAGTTCTTC
cdr3_aa: CASSIMEGADEQFF

d_call: NA
v_call: TRBV2
clone_size: NA
j_call: TRBJ1-5
cdr3_nt: TGTGCCAGCAGTGAAGGTCCCTCGGGGTATAGCAATCAGCCCCAGCATTTT
cdr3_aa: CASSEGPSGYSNQPQHF

d_call: TRBD1
v_call: TRBV19
clone_size: NA
j_call: TRBJ1-2
cdr3_nt: TGTGCCAGTAGTTTGACAGGGGAAACTGGCTACACCTTC
cdr3_aa: CASSLTGETGYTF

d_call: TRBD2
v_call: TRBV9
clone_size: NA
j_call: TRBJ2-3
cdr3_nt: TGTGCCAGCACCGGTCAGCGGGGGGGGTTTCTTACAGATACGCAGTATTTT
cdr3_aa: CASTGQRGGFLTDTQYF

d_call: NA
v_call: TRBV19
clone_size: NA
j_call: TRBJ2-3
cdr3_nt: TGTGCCAGTAGCCATCGACGCGGAGCCTCTAGCACAGATACGCAGTATTTT
cdr3_aa: CASSHRRGASSTDTQYF

d_call: NA
v_call: TRBV25-1
clone_size: NA
j_call: TRBJ1-2
cdr3_nt: TGTGCCACCCTCGAGGTTGGTGGCTACACCTTC
cdr3_aa: CATLEVGGYTF

d_call: NA
v_call: TRBV27
clone_size: NA
j_call: TRBJ1-2
cdr3_nt: TGTGCCAGCAAAGGGGTGCGATCGGGCTACACCTTC
cdr3_aa: CASKGVRSGYTF

d_call: TRBD1
v_call: TRBV7-9
clone_size: NA
j_call: TRBJ2-4
cdr3_nt: TGTGCCAGCAGCCCCGGACAGGGAGTCGTGTACTTC
cdr3_aa: CASSPGQGVVYF

d_call: TRBD1
v_call: TRBV5-4
clone_size: NA
j_call: TRBJ2-7
cdr3_nt: TGTGCCAGCAGCCGAGGGACAGAGAGCTCCTACGAGCAGTACTTC
cdr3_aa: CASSRGTESSYEQYF

d_call: TRBD1
v_call: TRBV11-2
clone_size: NA
j_call: TRBJ2-5
cdr3_nt: TGTGCCAGCAGCTTAGTGTTTAGCCACGGGGACAGGGGTCGAGAGACCCAGTACTTC
cdr3_aa: CASSLVFSHGDRGRETQYF

d_call: TRBD1
v_call: TRBV7-2
clone_size: NA
j_call: TRBJ1-2
cdr3_nt: TGTGCCAGCAGCTCGACAGGGGGCCTCTATGGCTACACCTTC
cdr3_aa: CASSSTGGLYGYTF

d_call: NA
v_call: TRBV18
clone_size: NA
j_call: TRBJ1-1
cdr3_nt: TGTGCCAGCTCACCACCGGCGCGAGGAGTAAACACTGAAGCTTTCTTT
cdr3_aa: CASSPPARGVNTEAFF

d_call: NA
v_call: TRBV15
clone_size: NA
j_call: TRBJ1-4
cdr3_nt: TGTGCCACCAGCAGAGTTGAACACGGAGGCCTAAAACTGTTTTTT
cdr3_aa: CATSRVEHGGLKLFF

d_call: NA
v_call: TRBV4-1
clone_size: NA
j_call: TRBJ1-2
cdr3_nt: TGCGCCAGCAGCCAATTCCGGGACACGTCCAACTATGGCTACACCTTC
cdr3_aa: CASSQFRDTSNYGYTF

d_call: TRBD1
v_call: TRBV6-5
clone_size: NA
j_call: TRBJ1-1
cdr3_nt: TGTGCCAGCAGGAGACAGGGGGCCCGGGACACTGAAGCTTTCTTT
cdr3_aa: CASRRQGARDTEAFF

d_call: NA
v_call: TRBV7-9
clone_size: NA
j_call: TRBJ1-5
cdr3_nt: TGTGCCAGCAGCCCCCCCGATCAGCCCCAGCATTTT
cdr3_aa: CASSPPDQPQHF

d_call: NA
v_call: TRBV6-6
clone_size: NA
j_call: TRBJ1-1
cdr3_nt: TGTGCCAGCAGTTTGCGACAGCCCACTGAAGCTTTCTTT
cdr3_aa: CASSLRQPTEAFF

d_call: NA
v_call: TRBV18
clone_size: NA
j_call: TRBJ1-6
cdr3_nt: TGTGCCAGCTCACCTCTGCCGGAGGGGGGGAATTCACCCCTCCACTTT
cdr3_aa: CASSPLPEGGNSPLHF

d_call: TRBD1
v_call: TRBV9
clone_size: once
j_call: TRBJ1-6
cdr3_nt: TGTGCCAGCAGCCCGACAGGGGGTTCCTCCTATAATTCACCCCTCCACTTT
cdr3_aa: CASSPTGGSSYNSPLHF

d_call: NA
v_call: TRBV19
clone_size: few
j_call: TRBJ1-1
cdr3_nt: TGTGCCAGTAGTATGACAGATCCTTGGATGAACACTGAAGCTTTCTTT
cdr3_aa: CASSMTDPWMNTEAFF

d_call: TRBD1
v_call: TRBV11-1
clone_size: NA
j_call: TRBJ1-2
cdr3_nt: TGTGCCAGCTCCGCGATAGGGACAGGGGGCGGCTATGGCTACACCTTC
cdr3_aa: CASSAIGTGGGYGYTF

d_call: TRBD2
v_call: TRBV4-1
clone_size: NA
j_call: TRBJ2-1
cdr3_nt: TGCGCCAGCAGCCAAGTTGGTCTAGCGGGGGCCAATGAGCAGTTCTTC
cdr3_aa: CASSQVGLAGANEQFF

d_call: NA
v_call: TRBV9
clone_size: NA
j_call: TRBJ1-2
cdr3_nt: TGTGCCAGCAGCGTGAGGGTAACAGGGCTAAATTTTGGCTACACCTTC
cdr3_aa: CASSVRVTGLNFGYTF

d_call: NA
v_call: TRBV10-3
clone_size: NA
j_call: TRBJ1-1
cdr3_nt: TGTGCCATCAGTGAACGGACGGACAACCCTGAAGCTTTCTTT
cdr3_aa: CAISERTDNPEAFF

d_call: NA
v_call: TRBV9
clone_size: NA
j_call: TRBJ1-1
cdr3_nt: TGTGCCAGCAGCGGACAGCCGAGGAACACTGAAGCTTTCTTT
cdr3_aa: CASSGQPRNTEAFF

d_call: TRBD2
v_call: TRBV5-1
clone_size: NA
j_call: TRBJ2-1
cdr3_nt: TGCGCCAGCAGAAGCGGGGGGGCCACGGGTAATGAGCAGTTCTTC
cdr3_aa: CASRSGGATGNEQFF

d_call: NA
v_call: TRBV15
clone_size: NA
j_call: TRBJ2-1
cdr3_nt: TGTGCCACCAGCGAGCGCCCCTACAATGAGCAGTTCTTC
cdr3_aa: CATSERPYNEQFF

d_call: NA
v_call: TRBV11-2
clone_size: NA
j_call: TRBJ1-1
cdr3_nt: TGTGCCAGCAGCCCTTCACCGCGGGACCGCAAGGAAGCTTTCTTT
cdr3_aa: CASSPSPRDRKEAFF

d_call: NA
v_call: TRBV4-1
clone_size: NA
j_call: TRBJ2-2
cdr3_nt: TGCGCCAGCAGCCAAGATTACGCGGCAGGGTTACCCGGGGAGCTGTTTTTT
cdr3_aa: CASSQDYAAGLPGELFF

d_call: TRBD1
v_call: TRBV5-4
clone_size: NA
j_call: TRBJ1-1
cdr3_nt: TGTGCCAGCAGCCCGGGGACAGGGGGGGATGAAGCTTTCTTT
cdr3_aa: CASSPGTGGDEAFF